The 23 T cell receptor beta chains presented below share a single source sample, sequenced in a study of PD-1 blockade in classical Hodgkin lymphoma. TCRdb's table, derived via immunoSEQ multiplex PCR, lists solely in-frame clones and lacks some. In the table there are 30,000 to 40,000 clones, 92% of which are singletons. This sample's time point: cycle 4 day 1 (C4D1), after less than 7 weeks of nivolumab. Each patient's relapse followed autologous stem cell transplantation, and brentuximab vedotin exposure varied. The study purified CD4+ T cells from thawed PBMCs using magnetic negative selection. The sample here was CD4+ T cells from blood, taken before the fourth cycle of nivolumab. The receptors were sampled from a human donor with classical Hodgkin lymphoma.

J is TRBJ2-7 and V is TRBV27, with 8 positions matching TRBD1. V lost 0 bases, J lost 1 base, and 14 bases stayed unmatched. Germline V CDR1 and CDR2: MNHEY, SMNVEV (reference sequence). The CDR3 sequence is 19 residues long. The CDR3 here is CASSLSLGTGYSWSYEQYF. CDR3 bases: TGTGCCAGCAGTTTATCTTTGGGGACAGGTTATTCTTGGTCCTACGAGCAGTACTTC.

This clone is a singleton in its sample. The chain recombines TRBV19 with TRBJ1-2; 8 positions agree with TRBD1. The V gene's germline CDR1 is LNHDA and CDR2 SQIVND (reference sequence). The CDR3 is made up of 12 amino acids. With V trimmed by 7 bases and J by 8 bases, 6 bases remained unmatched. CDR3 region: CASTRQGSGYTF. The DNA for the CDR3 is TGTGCCAGTACCCGACAGGGGAGCGGCTACACCTTC.

In the case of this clone: In this CDR3 the conserved last residue, phenylalanine or tryptophan, is missing, so a read error is likely. The J gene is TRBJ1-2, the V gene TRBV5-6, with D possibly matching TRBD2 (5 bases). The DNA end favors TRBJ2-6, so the J call may be wrong. This CDR3 has 12 residues. From germline, CDR1 is SGHDT and CDR2 YYEEEE. DNA for the CDR3: TGTGCCAGCAGCTTGGCTTTGACGGGGCTGACTTCG. Its protein product is CASSLALTGLTS.

The chain has TRBV7-3 and TRBJ2-5, with D perhaps matching TRBD1 (6 bases). V was shortened by 3 bases and J by 9 bases, with 11 bases between the two germline ends. The CDR3 sequence is 12 residues long. CDR1 is SGHTA, CDR2 FQGTGA, per germline. The CDR3 region has the DNA TGTGCCAGCAGCTTCAATTCAGGGGCCCAGTACTTC. Its translation is CASSFNSGAQYF.

The CDR3 loop reads CASSEPGQGPRGLLSGANVLTF. The DNA of the CDR3 is TGCGCCAGCAGTGAGCCGGGACAGGGACCCCGGGGTCTCCTCTCTGGGGCCAACGTCCTGACTTTC. This chain uses TRBV10-2 with TRBJ2-6; 9 bases agree with TRBD1. The V gene end was trimmed by 2 bases and the J gene end by 0 bases; junction bases not matched to a gene: 17. This CDR3 spans 22 amino acids. Germline CDR1 WSHSY, CDR2 SAAADI.

The chain is built from TRBV28 and TRBJ1-5, with 10 bases identical to TRBD1. Looked up from germline, CDR1 is MDHEN and CDR2 is SYDVKM. V trimming: 5 bases; J trimming: 7 bases; junction bases outside the gene matches: 8. This CDR3 comprises 15 residues. The CDR3: CASSERDRGWQPQHF. The CDR3 DNA reads TGTGCCAGCAGTGAAAGGGACAGGGGATGGCAGCCCCAGCATTTT.

The genes are TRBV7-3 and TRBJ2-5, with D perhaps TRBD1 (6 bases). Germline V CDR1 and CDR2: SGHTA, FQGTGA. The germline V and J ends were trimmed by 5 bases and 5 bases, with 15 bases remaining between them. This CDR3 spans 14 amino acids. CDR3 sequence: CASSQIGGDETQYF. The CDR3 bases are TGTGCCAGCAGCCAAATAGGGGGAGATGAGACCCAGTACTTC.

This clone was counted a few times. The chain is built from TRBV19 and TRBJ1-5, with D possibly TRBD1 on 5 matching bases. The germline V and J ends were trimmed by 7 bases and 4 bases, with 17 bases remaining between them. The CDR3 has 15 amino acids. CDR1 and CDR2 from the germline V gene are LNHDA and SQIVND (reference sequence). The CDR3 reads CASIRDPRGNQPQHF. CDR3 DNA sequence: TGTGCCAGTATTCGGGACCCTAGAGGGAATCAGCCCCAGCATTTT.

The rearrangement links TRBV4-1 to TRBJ1-1, with TRBD1 matching 7 bases. The CDR3 is made up of 14 amino acids. The germline CDR1 and CDR2 sequences are MGHRA and YSYEKL. V shed 6 bases and J 4 bases; nucleotides not matched to a gene: 8. Here the CDR3 DNA reads TGCGCCAGCAGTAGGGACAGAGTGGGCACTGAAGCTTTCTTT. Encoded protein: CASSRDRVGTEAFF.

This chain links TRBV19 with TRBJ1-2; no firm D call. Germline V lookup: CDR1 LNHDA, CDR2 SQIVND (reference sequence). The CDR3 has 14 residues. Trimming shortened V by 2 bases and J by 8 bases, and 15 bases separated the two germline ends. CDR3 loop: CASSIPGRAGGYTF. DNA for the CDR3: TGTGCCAGTAGTATACCCGGCCGGGCGGGCGGCTACACCTTC.

The chain couples TRBV9 to TRBJ2-1; TRBD2 might be the D (5 bases). Trimming removed 1 base at V and 10 bases at J, with 12 bases between. Germline loops: CDR1 SGDLS, CDR2 YYNGEE. This CDR3 comprises 13 residues. CDR3 protein: CASSVIGGWEQFF. The DNA for the CDR3 is TGTGCCAGCAGCGTAATAGGAGGTTGGGAGCAGTTCTTC. Together with reference TRBV9 and TRBJ2-1, the CDR3 gives the full variable domain: DSGVTQTPKHLITATGQRVTLRCSPRSGDLSVYWYQQSLDQGLQFLIQYYNGEERAKGNILERFSAQQFPDLHSELNLSSLELGDSALYFCASSVIGGWEQFFGPGTRLTVL.

In nucleotides, the CDR3 is TGTGCCAGCAGCAAAGGTTCGGCCTCGTTGTGGTATGGCTACACCTTC. This gives the protein CASSKGSASLWYGYTF. V is TRBV21-1 and J is TRBJ1-2. TRBV21-1 is reported as a pseudogene. The CDR3 is 16 residues long.

CDR3 in amino acids: CAWRFQERETQYF. CDR3 sequence (DNA): TGTGCCTGGAGATTCCAGGAGCGAGAGACCCAGTACTTC. The chain couples TRBV30 to TRBJ2-5; D remains unclear. V lost 3 bases to trimming and J lost 4 bases, with 12 bases between them. The CDR3 is 13 residues long. Germline CDR1 reads GTSNPN; CDR2 reads SVGIG (reference sequence).

The chain recombines TRBV25-1 with TRBJ2-2, with 7 bases aligning to TRBD1. The ends lost 1 base at V and 6 bases at J; junction bases unmatched: 14. The CDR3 runs 18 residues. Germline CDR1 and CDR2: MGHDK and SYGVNS. CDR3 nucleotide sequence: TGTGCCAGCAGTGAATTTACGAGGGGGCGTTTGATTTCCGGGGAGCTGTTTTTT. Its protein is CASSEFTRGRLISGELFF.

V usage is TRBV10-3 and J usage is TRBJ1-2, with D possibly matching TRBD1 (5 bases). Trimming removed 3 bases at V and 2 bases at J, with 7 bases between. The CDR3 extends over 13 amino acids. Germline assignment: CDR1 ENHRY and CDR2 SYGVKD. This chain's CDR3 is CAISDQGNYGYTF. The CDR3 DNA reads as TGTGCCATCAGTGATCAGGGAAACTATGGCTACACCTTC.

The chain recombines TRBV6-4 with TRBJ1-3, with D unclear. This CDR3 is 12 amino acids long. Germline CDR1 is MRHNA and CDR2 is SNTAGT. The V end was cut by 11 bases, the J end by 1 base, with 9 bases between. This chain's CDR3 is CAEWVSGNTIYF. CDR3 nucleotides: TGTGCCGAATGGGTGTCTGGAAACACCATATATTTT.

V is TRBV7-2 and J is TRBJ2-3; D is undetermined. Germline loops: CDR1 SGHTA, CDR2 FQGNSA. The CDR3 runs 13 residues. Trimming pared 4 bases from V and 0 bases from J, leaving 5 bases between. Here the CDR3 DNA reads TGTGCCAGCAGCTCGGACAGCACAGATACGCAGTATTTT. Its protein product is CASSSDSTDTQYF.

The V gene is TRBV30, the J gene TRBJ1-2; 7 bases map to TRBD1. The CDR3 has 10 amino acids. After removal of 5 bases from V and 7 bases from J, the junction contained 1 base not matched to a gene. CDR1 and CDR2 (germline): GTSNPN, SVGIG (reference sequence). The CDR3 DNA is TGTGCCTGGCGACAGGGTGGCTACACCTTC. It encodes CAWRQGGYTF.

The CDR3 is CASSGRTGAYEQYF. In DNA, the CDR3 is TGTGCCAGCAGCGGAAGGACAGGAGCCTACGAGCAGTACTTC. The chain recombines TRBV7-2 with TRBJ2-7; 7 bases align to TRBD1. V dropped 5 bases and J dropped 2; count of bases not matched to a gene: 6. This CDR3 spans 14 amino acids. Germline lookup yields CDR1 SGHTA and CDR2 FQGNSA.

The rearrangement uses TRBV7-9 and TRBJ1-5, with D uncertain. V lost 1 base to trimming and J lost 3 bases, with 19 bases between them. The CDR3 runs to 18 residues. CDR1 and CDR2 (germline): SEHNR, FQNEAQ (reference sequence). Here the CDR3 reads CASSLEAGPTRFNQPQHF. DNA of the CDR3: TGTGCCAGCAGCTTAGAGGCGGGTCCCACGAGATTCAATCAGCCCCAGCATTTT.

The chain combines TRBV5-4 with TRBJ1-3; 8 bases map to TRBD1. Losses at the gene ends were 4 bases for V and 5 bases for J; bases not matched to a gene: 5. The CDR3 is 14 amino acids. CDR1 SGHNT and CDR2 YYREEE come from the germline V gene (reference sequence). CDR3 residues: CASSDGQGRNTIYF. Written as DNA, the CDR3 is TGTGCCAGCAGCGACGGACAGGGTAGAAACACCATATATTTT.

The chain employs TRBV6-6 and TRBJ2-1; 7 bases agree with TRBD2. Germline V gene lookup returns CDR1 MNHNY and CDR2 SVGAGI (reference sequence). The CDR3 consists of 15 residues. After removal of 8 bases from V and 0 bases from J, the junction contained 7 bases not matched to a gene. CDR3 amino acids: CASDAGESSYNEQFF. The CDR3 DNA reads as TGTGCCAGCGACGCGGGAGAGAGCTCCTACAATGAGCAGTTCTTC.

This rearrangement joins TRBV12-5 to TRBJ1-2, with a tentative D call TRBD1 (5 bases). The CDR3 extends over 16 amino acids. CDR1 and CDR2 (germline): LGHNT, FRNRAP. Trimming pared 2 bases from V and 2 bases from J, leaving 15 bases between. The chain's CDR3 is CASGLFQGPSNYGYTF. CDR3 sequence (DNA): TGTGCTAGTGGTTTGTTCCAGGGACCCTCAAACTATGGCTACACCTTC.